A selection of T cell receptor beta chains follows, all from one sample in a study of radiotherapy plus CTLA-4 blockade in lung cancer. Assay used: immunoSEQ multiplex PCR; TCRdb lists only in-frame clones, some missing. The table has some 38,000 clones, over 70% seen once; the top ten hold around 9%. The sequenced sample was peripheral blood, obtained from a patient treated with radiotherapy plus ipilimumab. The receptor set was obtained from a human donor with non-small cell lung cancer who had stable disease on radiotherapy plus ipilimumab. Both conserved end residues are part of each CDR3. The order of the fields is V gene, clone size, D gene, J gene, CDR3 protein, CDR3 DNA. A D gene is named only where the DNA matches it firmly. Only part of the rows carry a size: once, few, many, or a class if the clone is expanded.

v_gene: TRBV7-9
abundance: NA
d_gene: NA
j_gene: TRBJ2-7
CDR3aa: CASSRLSLDGNYEQYF
CDR3nt: TGTGCCAGCAGCCGACTCTCTTTGGACGGAAACTACGAGCAGTACTTC

v_gene: TRBV19
abundance: few
d_gene: NA
j_gene: TRBJ1-2
CDR3aa: CASSLGGYGYTF
CDR3nt: TGTGCCAGTAGCTTGGGAGGCTATGGCTACACCTTC

v_gene: TRBV2
abundance: NA
d_gene: NA
j_gene: TRBJ1-1
CDR3aa: CASRVPGFDTEAFF
CDR3nt: TGTGCCAGCAGAGTACCGGGGTTTGACACTGAAGCTTTCTTT

v_gene: TRBV7-2
abundance: NA
d_gene: NA
j_gene: TRBJ2-5
CDR3aa: CASSLASGRGETQYF
CDR3nt: TGTGCCAGCAGCTTGGCAAGCGGTCGGGGGGAGACCCAGTACTTC

v_gene: TRBV5-4
abundance: NA
d_gene: NA
j_gene: TRBJ1-1
CDR3aa: CASSLPGSMNTEAFF
CDR3nt: TGTGCCAGCAGCTTGCCAGGATCGATGAACACTGAAGCTTTCTTT

v_gene: TRBV7-2
abundance: NA
d_gene: NA
j_gene: TRBJ1-6
CDR3aa: CASSPVYRANSPLHF
CDR3nt: TGTGCCAGCAGCCCCGTTTACAGGGCAAATTCACCCCTCCACTTT

v_gene: TRBV9
abundance: NA
d_gene: TRBD1
j_gene: TRBJ2-1
CDR3aa: CASSVWDSFYNEQFF
CDR3nt: TGTGCCAGCAGCGTATGGGACAGTTTCTACAATGAGCAGTTCTTC

v_gene: TRBV4-3
abundance: NA
d_gene: NA
j_gene: TRBJ1-4
CDR3aa: CASSQEQGFNEKLFF
CDR3nt: TGCGCCAGCAGCCAAGAACAGGGCTTTAATGAAAAACTGTTTTTT

v_gene: TRBV18
abundance: NA
d_gene: NA
j_gene: TRBJ1-2
CDR3aa: CASSPDSRRNYGYTF
CDR3nt: TGTGCCAGCTCACCAGATTCCCGAAGGAACTATGGCTACACCTTC

v_gene: TRBV6-6
abundance: NA
d_gene: TRBD1
j_gene: TRBJ2-3
CDR3aa: CASSWDRGADTQYF
CDR3nt: TGTGCCAGCAGTTGGGACAGGGGCGCAGATACGCAGTATTTT

v_gene: TRBV7-3
abundance: NA
d_gene: TRBD2
j_gene: TRBJ2-1
CDR3aa: CASSSQAGYNEQFF
CDR3nt: TGTGCCAGCAGCTCCCAAGCGGGGTACAATGAGCAGTTCTTC

v_gene: TRBV18
abundance: NA
d_gene: TRBD2
j_gene: TRBJ2-1
CDR3aa: CASSPQGREGYNEQFF
CDR3nt: TGTGCCAGCTCACCACAGGGAAGGGAGGGGTACAATGAGCAGTTCTTC

v_gene: TRBV27
abundance: NA
d_gene: NA
j_gene: TRBJ1-5
CDR3aa: CASSLIKDQPQHF
CDR3nt: TGTGCCAGCAGTTTAATCAAGGATCAGCCCCAGCATTTT

v_gene: TRBV11-2
abundance: once
d_gene: NA
j_gene: TRBJ2-5
CDR3aa: CASGWGETQYF
CDR3nt: TGTGCCAGCGGTTGGGGCGAGACCCAGTACTTC

v_gene: TRBV30
abundance: NA
d_gene: NA
j_gene: TRBJ1-5
CDR3aa: CAWGNRDNQPQHF
CDR3nt: TGTGCCTGGGGGAACAGGGACAATCAGCCCCAGCATTTT

v_gene: TRBV7-3
abundance: few
d_gene: NA
j_gene: TRBJ1-6
CDR3aa: CASSEREQGNSPLHF
CDR3nt: TGTGCCAGCAGCGAGAGGGAGCAGGGGAATTCACCCCTCCACTTT

v_gene: TRBV11-2
abundance: NA
d_gene: NA
j_gene: TRBJ1-1
CDR3aa: CASSLDWGGTEAFF
CDR3nt: TGTGCCAGCAGCTTAGATTGGGGAGGCACTGAAGCTTTCTTT

v_gene: TRBV30
abundance: NA
d_gene: NA
j_gene: TRBJ1-3
CDR3aa: CAWSEGGWAGNTIYF
CDR3nt: TGTGCCTGGAGTGAGGGGGGCTGGGCTGGAAACACCATATATTTT

v_gene: TRBV14
abundance: NA
d_gene: NA
j_gene: TRBJ1-6
CDR3aa: CASSPTFRQSRNSPLHF
CDR3nt: TGTGCCAGCAGCCCAACCTTTCGACAGAGTAGAAATTCACCCCTCCACTTT

v_gene: TRBV5-1
abundance: NA
d_gene: TRBD1
j_gene: TRBJ1-1
CDR3aa: CASSLIRPGTGDTEAFF
CDR3nt: TGCGCCAGCAGCTTGATACGTCCCGGGACAGGGGACACTGAAGCTTTCTTT